The clone carrying this T cell receptor (beta chain) was detected only a few times. Its antigen is still unknown. TCRdb used MiXCR to reprocess the reads, holding one entry per CDR3 protein. This sample carries about 900,000 distinct CDR3 sequences, roughly 30% of them seen once, and the ten largest clones take 13%. The sample originates from a study of T cell repertoires in cytomegalovirus infection. Background on the study: Recently identified HLA-C-restricted CMV epitopes were among the peptides used. An indication of both CMV infection and matching HLA type came from public TCR beta signatures.

Notes on the study in general: Summed frequency of public TCR beta families distinguished CMV carriers with the relevant HLA. Within the response measured ex vivo, HLA-C-restricted CMV-specific TCR beta clonotypes were dominant.

The CDR3 loop spans 14 amino acids. CDR1 is MDHEN, CDR2 SYDVKM, per germline. Trimming cost V 5 bases and J 4 bases; bases outside gene matches: 5. This specimen was cultured CD8+ T cells from PBMCs, taken from culture after CMV antigen stimulation. This TCR was recovered from a human donor in good health (CMV status not recorded). Some clones in this sample may be carry-over from other donors' samples. The V and J genes are TRBV28 and TRBJ1-5, with 7 bases matching TRBD1. CDR3 DNA: TGTGCCAGCAGTCGGGACAGATCAAATCAGCCCCAGCATTTT. It specifies CASSRDRSNQPQHF.